This record concerns one T cell receptor (beta chain) sequence. Its antigen is unidentified. Produced via immunoSEQ multiplex PCR; TCRdb's table is partial and in-frame only. The sample has about 35,000 clones; 75% to 90% are singletons. This sample is part of a study of radiotherapy plus CTLA-4 blockade in lung cancer. Findings and caveats of the study: Among reported predictors of response, early blood T cell clone dynamics with interferon-beta performed best.

Sequencing was performed on peripheral blood, taken from a patient treated with radiotherapy plus ipilimumab. This clonotype was obtained from a human donor with non-small cell lung cancer who had stable disease on radiotherapy plus ipilimumab.

The CDR3 protein is CASSSGRYGLAGQETQYF. As DNA, the CDR3 is TGTGCCAGCAGCTCCGGGAGATACGGACTAGCGGGCCAAGAGACCCAGTACTTC. V and J are TRBV7-2 and TRBJ2-5, with 11 bases aligning to TRBD2. The germline V gene has CDR1 SGHTA and CDR2 FQGNSA. V lost 4 bases and J lost 1; bases outside the gene matches: 11. The CDR3 is 18 residues long.